The T cell receptor beta chain under discussion was sequenced for a study of T cells after yellow fever vaccination. A note on this clonotype: Its antigen is unknown.

Study outcomes and limitations: Once the booster was given, most primary-vaccination clones reappeared, at roughly 96% for CD4 and roughly 86% for CD8. Secondary responses were weaker yet peaked faster, day 5 versus 15.

V lost 4 bases to trimming and J lost 2 bases, with 24 bases between them. CDR3 length equals 18 residues. The germline V gene has CDR1 SGHTS and CDR2 YDEGEE. Conversion of TCR transcripts into cDNA relied on 5'RACE template switching, which added a universal primer site and UMIs. MiXCR, run by TCRdb on the 5' RACE reads, gives a single entry per CDR3 protein. The sample records approximately 330,000 distinct CDR3 sequences, roughly 4.3% being singletons. This chain uses TRBV5-8 with TRBJ1-2, with a weak D call TRBD1 (6 bases). The receptor was isolated from a young man who received the YFV17D yellow fever vaccine. Sequences were derived from PBMCs, sampled 5 days after the yellow fever booster vaccination. For the CDR3, the DNA is TGTGCCAGCAGCGATGCCGGGACTCGATGGGACAACAACTATGGCTACACCTTC. This codes for CASSDAGTRWDNNYGYTF.